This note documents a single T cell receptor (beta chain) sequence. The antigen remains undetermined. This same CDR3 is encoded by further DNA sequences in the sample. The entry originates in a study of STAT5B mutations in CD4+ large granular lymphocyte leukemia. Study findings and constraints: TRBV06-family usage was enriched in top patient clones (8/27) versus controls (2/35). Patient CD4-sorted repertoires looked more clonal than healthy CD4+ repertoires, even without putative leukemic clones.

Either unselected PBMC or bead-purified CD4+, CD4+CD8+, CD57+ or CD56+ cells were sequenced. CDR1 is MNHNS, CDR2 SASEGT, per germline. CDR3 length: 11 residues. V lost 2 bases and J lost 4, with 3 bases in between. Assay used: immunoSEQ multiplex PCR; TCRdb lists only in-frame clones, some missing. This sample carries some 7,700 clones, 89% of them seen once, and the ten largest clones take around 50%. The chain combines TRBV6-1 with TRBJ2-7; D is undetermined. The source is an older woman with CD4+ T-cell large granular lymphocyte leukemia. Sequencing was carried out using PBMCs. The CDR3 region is CASSESYEQYF. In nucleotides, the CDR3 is TGTGCCAGCAGTGAATCTTACGAGCAGTACTTC.